The sample holds one count of the clone carrying this T cell receptor beta chain. Its antigen is not known. Investigators spread the genomic DNA of each subset evenly over several immunoSEQ plates. As processed by the authors: Filtering was not the same, since immunoSEQ gave junction-only sequences without quality scores. Some clones are missing from TCRdb's copy, which holds only in-frame ones; the method was immunoSEQ multiplex PCR. The DNA gave D and trimming, while V, J and clone size come from that table. The sample lists approximately 400,000 clones, 96% occurring once. The entry originates in a study of shared clonotypes between healthy human individuals. The study's findings and limits: Between a few donors, naive CD4 clonotypes were shared at a level of about 5.3%. When compared with the clonotypes that were shared by all four sorted-subset donors, the non-shared clonotypes turned out to have lower generation probabilities.

J was trimmed by 2 bases and V by 4 bases; bases with no gene match: 3. CDR3 size: 14 residues. CDR1 is SGHAT and CDR2 is FQNNGV in the germline V gene. The rearrangement links TRBV11-2 to TRBJ2-7; 9 nucleotides match TRBD1. The specimen sequenced was memory CD8+ T cells sorted from blood. Subset defined: CD45RO+ cells pooled with CCR7-negative TemRA cells. This clonotype was sampled from a man aged 30 to 45 in good health. CDR3 region: CASSSYRGPYEQYF. Written as DNA, the CDR3 is TGTGCCAGCAGCTCCTACAGGGGGCCCTACGAGCAGTACTTC.